Below are 25 T cell receptor beta chains sequenced from a single sample in a study of regulatory T cells in long-lasting Graves disease. Time point denoted: newly diagnosed GD, antithyroid drugs for less than 3 months. Extracted PBMC RNA gave rise to the TCR library. Sequencing libraries for TCR beta were prepared with iRepertoire HTBI primers and Arm-PCR of CDR3 regions. TCRdb called the multiplex PCR reads again in MiXCR, with one record for every CDR3 protein. The repertoire holds 550,000 to 650,000 distinct CDR3 sequences, with around 16% as singletons. The sample was also reused in another study, on T cells in Graves' hyperthyroidism and ophthalmopathy.

Specimen: peripheral blood mononuclear cells (PBMCs), collected at new diagnosis, from a patient treated with antithyroid drugs. These receptors were collected from a man younger than 30 with Graves disease.

There are many counts of this clonotype. The chain employs TRBV7-2 and TRBJ2-3; 8 bases agree with TRBD1. V gave up 2 bases and J gave up 6 bases; unmatched junction bases: 10. CDR1 is SGHTA, CDR2 FQGNSA, per germline. The CDR3 length is 16 residues. The CDR3 DNA is TGTGCCAGCAGCTTACCTCCGCAGGGGGCCCATGATACGCAGTATTTT. Its translation is CASSLPPQGAHDTQYF.

V is TRBV19 and J is TRBJ1-1; tentative D call: TRBD1 (5 bases). CDR1 LNHDA and CDR2 SQIVND come from the germline V gene (reference sequence). This CDR3 contains 13 residues. The germline V and J ends were trimmed by 6 bases and 0 bases, with 8 bases remaining between them. CDR3: CASRTAMNTEAFF. CDR3 bases: TGTGCCAGTAGGACAGCAATGAACACTGAAGCTTTCTTT.

This clonotype was recorded many times. This rearrangement joins TRBV2 to TRBJ2-3; D not resolved. Gene TRBJ1-5 matches the end of the DNA better, so the J call may be wrong. The CDR3 is made up of 14 amino acids. The germline V gene has CDR1 SNHLY and CDR2 FYNNEI. CDR3 amino acids: CASSRSGRTDTQHF. The CDR3 nucleotides are TGTGCCAGCAGTCGGAGCGGGAGAACAGATACGCAGCATTTT.

This clonotype was seen ten or more times. V usage is TRBV14 and J usage is TRBJ1-1; D remains ambiguous. The CDR3 spans 14 residues. Germline V gene data show CDR1 as SGHDN and CDR2 as FVKESK. The germline V and J ends were trimmed by 1 base and 0 bases, with 6 bases remaining between them. The CDR3 loop is CASSQGAMNTEAFF. CDR3 coding DNA: TGTGCCAGCAGCCAAGGGGCCATGAACACTGAAGCTTTCTTT. The full variable domain, its missing parts supplied by reference TRBV14 and TRBJ1-1, is EAGVTQFPSHSVIEKGQTVTLRCDPISGHDNLYWYRRVMGKEIKFLLHFVKESKQDESGMPNNRFLAERTGGTYSTLKVQPAELEDSGVYFCASSQGAMNTEAFFGQGTRLTVV.

Ten or more counts support this clonotype. The rearrangement links TRBV6-2 or TRBV6-3 to TRBJ2-5, with unresolved D. Germline CDR1 and CDR2: MNHEY and SVGEGT. Trimming removed 8 bases at V and 4 bases at J, with 2 bases between. There are 9 residues in the CDR3. The CDR3 region is CASGETQYF. For the CDR3, the DNA is TGTGCCAGCGGAGAGACCCAGTACTTC.

This clonotype was seen at least ten times. This chain connects TRBV5-1 to TRBJ2-3, with D possibly being TRBD2 (6 bases). The CDR3 consists of 13 residues. The V gene lost 5 bases and the J gene lost 4 bases, with 11 bases spanning the gap. Germline CDR1 reads SGHRS; CDR2 reads YFSETQ. The CDR3 here is CASRQRAADTQYF. Written as DNA, the CDR3 is TGCGCCAGCAGGCAGCGGGCGGCAGATACGCAGTATTTT.

This clonotype was observed at least ten times. The rearrangement uses TRBV12-3 or TRBV12-4 and TRBJ1-2; D unclear. The CDR3 consists of 13 residues. V was shortened by 8 bases and J by 0 bases, with 10 bases between the two germline ends. DNA of the CDR3: TGTGCCAGCGTACGGAAAGCTAACTATGGCTACACCTTC. Its translation: CASVRKANYGYTF.

This clonotype was counted between two and nine times. The CDR3 here is CAWKSELPEQYF. CDR3 bases: TGTGCCTGGAAGAGCGAACTTCCCGAGCAGTACTTC. The genes are TRBV30 and TRBJ2-7; D uncertain. The CDR3 has 12 amino acids. The V end lost 4 bases, the J end lost 6 bases, and 13 bases lay between the germline ends. The germline V gene encodes CDR1 GTSNPN and CDR2 SVGIG (reference sequence).

The chain has TRBV6-1 and TRBJ1-5; D possibly corresponds to TRBD1 (6 bases). Germline loops: CDR1 MNHNS, CDR2 SASEGT. With 1 base removed from V and 6 bases from J, the gap between germline ends came to 13 bases. The CDR3 runs 15 residues. Written as DNA, the CDR3 is TGTGCCAGCAGTGAAGGCAGGGGTTGGGCTCAGCCCCAGCATTTT. Its translation is CASSEGRGWAQPQHF.

This clonotype was seen many times. V is TRBV20-1 and J is TRBJ2-3, with 9 positions matching TRBD2. In germline, CDR1 is DFQATT, CDR2 SNEGSKA (reference sequence). The CDR3 spans 14 residues. V dropped 3 bases and J dropped 2; count of bases not matched to a gene: 3. For the CDR3, the DNA is TGCAGTGCTAGCCCTAGCGGGATCACAGATACGCAGTATTTT. It codes for CSASPSGITDTQYF.

This clonotype was observed many times. V gene TRBV7-8 combines with J gene TRBJ2-5; D is uncertain. Trimming stripped 5 bases from V and 9 bases from J, with 28 bases between. This CDR3 contains 17 residues. Germline V gene data show CDR1 as SGHVS and CDR2 as FQNEAQ. Here the CDR3 reads CASSPYRIPGPSMAQYF. In DNA, the CDR3 is TGTGCCAGCAGCCCGTACCGTATCCCCGGCCCCAGCATGGCCCAGTACTTC. The variable domain in full, completed from reference TRBV7-8 and TRBJ2-5, reads GAGVSQSPRYKVAKRGQDVALRCDPISGHVSLFWYQQALGQGPEFLTYFQNEAQLDKSGLPSDRFFAERPEGSVSTLKIQRTQQEDSAVYLCASSPYRIPGPSMAQYFGPGTRLLVL.

This clonotype was observed a few times. The chain uses TRBV2 and TRBJ1-2, with TRBD1 as a possible D gene (6 bases). CDR1 SNHLY and CDR2 FYNNEI come from the germline V gene. V lost 0 bases and J 7 bases, leaving 9 bases between the germline ends. The CDR3 contains 13 residues. The CDR3 bases are TGTGCCAGCAGTGAAGCGGGGGCAGCTGGCTACACCTTC. This codes for CASSEAGAAGYTF.

The chain couples TRBV10-2 to TRBJ2-2; TRBD2 agrees at 9 bases. The CDR3 runs to 16 residues. CDR1 WSHSY and CDR2 SAAADI come from the germline V gene. J gave up 4 bases and V 6 bases, and 9 bases lay outside the gene matches. Here the CDR3 reads CASRPSGTRGTGELFF. CDR3 sequence (DNA): TGCGCCAGCAGGCCTAGCGGGACCCGGGGCACCGGGGAGCTGTTTTTT.

This clonotype occurred many times. The chain employs TRBV12-3 or TRBV12-4 and TRBJ2-7, with D tentatively TRBD1 or TRBD2 (5 bases each). CDR3 length: 11 amino acids. V was shortened by 8 bases and J by 3 bases, with 8 bases between the two germline ends. CDR3 sequence: CASGTGYEQYF. CDR3 sequence (DNA): TGTGCCAGCGGGACGGGCTACGAGCAGTACTTC.

This clonotype showed up many times. Compared with germline, one end of the junction differs, possibly owing to a read error. The chain carries TRBV28 and TRBJ2-1; no clear D gene. The CDR3 totals 13 residues. Germline CDR1 reads MDHEN; CDR2 reads SYDVKM. CDR3 residues: CASSLKGYTEQFF. In DNA, the CDR3 is TGTGCCAGCAGTTTAAAGGGTTACACTGAGCAGTTCTTC.

J is TRBJ2-5 and V is TRBV2, with 10 bases aligning to TRBD2. Looked up from germline, CDR1 is SNHLY and CDR2 is FYNNEI. This CDR3 has 16 residues. Trimming removed 3 bases from V and 0 bases from J; junction bases left unmatched: 4. The CDR3 sequence: CASSEGLAPNQETQYF. The CDR3 nucleotides are TGTGCCAGCAGTGAGGGACTAGCGCCTAACCAAGAGACCCAGTACTTC.

The chain uses TRBV12-3 or TRBV12-4 and TRBJ2-7; the D gene could be TRBD1 or TRBD2 (5 bases each). CDR3 length: 15 amino acids. The V and J ends lost 6 bases and 1 base respectively, with 16 bases between them. CDR3 nucleotide sequence: TGTGCCAGCAGACCGACCGGGACCCCTTCCTACGAGCAGTACTTC. Its protein product is CASRPTGTPSYEQYF.

This clonotype was seen at least ten times. The genes are TRBV2 and TRBJ2-1; D remains unclear. With 1 base removed from V and 12 bases from J, the gap between germline ends came to 13 bases. The germline CDR1 and CDR2 sequences are SNHLY and FYNNEI. The CDR3 is 13 amino acids. CDR3 bases: TGTGCCAGCAGTGAAGGGCAAATTGGCTGGCAGTTCTTC. Amino acid sequence: CASSEGQIGWQFF.

This clonotype occurred many times. The chain links TRBV20-1 to TRBJ2-7, with 10 bases identical to TRBD2. Germline loops: CDR1 DFQATT, CDR2 SNEGSKA (reference sequence). Trimming cost V 5 bases and J 0 bases; bases outside gene matches: 10. This CDR3 spans 16 amino acids. CDR3 bases: TGCAGTGCTCTCGGACAGGGACTAGCGAGCTCCTACGAGCAGTACTTC. It specifies CSALGQGLASSYEQYF.

The chain combines TRBV5-1 with TRBJ1-1, with D unclear. The CDR3 has 13 residues. V gave up 8 bases and J gave up 4 bases, with 15 bases separating them. CDR1 and CDR2 from the germline V gene are SGHRS and YFSETQ. CDR3 nucleotides: TGCGCCAGTCTCGCCCGGCCAGGCACTGAAGCTTTCTTT. It specifies CASLARPGTEAFF. Variable domain in full (rest from reference TRBV5-1 and TRBJ1-1): KAGVTQTPRYLIKTRGQQVTLSCSPISGHRSVSWYQQTPGQGLQFLFEYFSETQRNKGNFPGRFSGRQFSNSRSEMNVSTLELGDSALYLCASLARPGTEAFFGQGTRLTVV.

This clonotype was picked up a small number of times. The V gene is TRBV29-1, the J gene TRBJ2-7, with 9 positions matching TRBD1. V shed 7 bases, J shed 3 bases, and the junction held 22 bases outside the gene matches. Germline CDR1 reads SQVTM; CDR2 reads ANQGSEA. CDR3 length equals 18 residues. The CDR3 loop is CSASTPGTGSFLGYEQYF. CDR3 sequence (DNA): TGCAGCGCAAGCACTCCCGGGACAGGGTCTTTCCTCGGCTACGAGCAGTACTTC.

This clonotype was observed a few times. The CDR3 nucleotides are TGCAGTGCTAGAGCGGTGGCGGGAGGGATTGACGAGCAGTACTTC. It yields the protein CSARAVAGGIDEQYF. The V gene is TRBV20-1, the J gene TRBJ2-7, with 9 bases that match TRBD2. CDR1 is DFQATT, CDR2 SNEGSKA, per germline (reference sequence). This CDR3 has 15 residues. The V gene end was trimmed by 1 base and the J gene end by 5 bases; junction bases not matched to a gene: 9.

Many counts were recorded for this clonotype. The gene calls are TRBV5-1 and TRBJ2-1, with 7 bases matching TRBD1. Trimming cost V 1 base and J 0 bases; bases outside gene matches: 1. Germline lookup yields CDR1 SGHRS and CDR2 YFSETQ. The CDR3 is 15 residues long. The CDR3 sequence is CASSLRGPSYNEQFF. For the CDR3, the DNA is TGCGCCAGCAGCTTGAGGGGGCCCTCCTACAATGAGCAGTTCTTC.

The chain carries TRBV7-2 and TRBJ1-2; TRBD1 agrees at 11 bases. The germline CDR1 and CDR2 sequences are SGHTA and FQGNSA. The V gene end was trimmed by 0 bases and the J gene end by 7 bases; junction bases not matched to a gene: 10. The CDR3 runs 17 residues. In nucleotides, the CDR3 is TGTGCCAGCAGCTTAGCGCCCGGACAGGGGGCATCTAGTGGCTACACCTTC. Translation: CASSLAPGQGASSGYTF.

This clonotype was detected ten times or more. The genes are TRBV6-1 and TRBJ2-5, with TRBD2 matching 8 bases. CDR1 and CDR2 from the germline V gene are MNHNS and SASEGT. This CDR3 region has 15 residues. Trimming at V came to 5 bases and at J to 5 bases, leaving 10 bases not matched to a gene. CDR3 bases: TGTGCCAGCAGTCCTTCGGGGGGGGGGCTGGAGACCCAGTACTTC. Encoded protein: CASSPSGGGLETQYF.